The sequence of this T cell receptor (beta chain) was determined in a study of T cells in Graves' hyperthyroidism and ophthalmopathy. For the study at large: At initial diagnosis, before any treatment had begun, peripheral blood was obtained. Points from the study as a whole: A model of 13 V-J pairs discriminated ophthalmopathy from stable hyperthyroidism.

Pregnant or lactating patients were excluded, as were those with uncontrolled infection or other autoimmune disease. Blood was drawn at first hyperthyroidism diagnosis, before any ophthalmopathy symptoms. RNA transcripts served as the template for amplifying TCR beta CDR3 regions. Researchers ran a first-round RT-PCR on the TCR CDR3 using the HTBI primer set. Using its own MiXCR run on the multiplex PCR reads, TCRdb lists one record per CDR3 protein. The data hold under 350,000 distinct CDR3 sequences, with roughly 13% observed a single time. This clonotype was recorded at least ten times. What it recognizes is unknown. V was pared by 5 bases and J by 5 bases, with 5 bases of the junction left unmatched. The germline V gene encodes CDR1 DFQATT and CDR2 SNEGSKA (reference sequence). This CDR3 comprises 14 residues.

V and J are TRBV20-1 and TRBJ2-3; 12 nucleotides agree with TRBD2. The clonotype comes from a woman younger than 45 with Graves' hyperthyroidism that later progressed to Graves' ophthalmopathy. The sample consisted of blood. Written as DNA, the CDR3 is TGCAGTGCTCGACTAGCGGGAGTGCGAGATACGCAGTATTTT. This translates into CSARLAGVRDTQYF.